This T cell receptor (beta chain) comes out of a study of cytomegalovirus exposure and HLA in healthy donors. Only in-frame clones appear in the TCRdb table, and some are missing; sequencing was by immunoSEQ multiplex PCR. The table shows about 280,000 clones, with approximately 87% occurring only once. The CDR3 sequence is 13 residues long. V dropped 6 bases and J dropped 3; count of bases not matched to a gene: 3. Germline V lookup: CDR1 MNHNS, CDR2 SASEGT. The V and J genes are TRBV6-1 and TRBJ1-2, with TRBD1 matching 8 bases. This TCR derives from a woman between 18 and 29 years old in good health and CMV-seronegative. Sequenced input: PBMCs. The CDR3 loop is CASSPDRDYGYTF. In DNA, the CDR3 is TGTGCCAGCAGCCCGGACAGGGACTATGGCTACACCTTC.